This T cell receptor (beta chain) was captured in a study of blood T cell repertoires in COVID-19. Background on the study: The cDNA or gDNA used as material had been derived from T cells, B-cell-depleted T cells, or PBMCs.

V dropped 6 bases and J dropped 1 base, with 15 bases sitting between them. The germline gives CDR1 MNHNY, CDR2 SVGAGI (reference sequence). This CDR3 contains 15 residues. TCRdb keeps only in-frame clones here, not all; method: immunoSEQ multiplex PCR. The sample has fewer than 600,000 clones, 85% to 90% seen once. The chain carries TRBV6-6 and TRBJ1-1; tentative D call: TRBD1 (5 bases). The sample was peripheral blood. The origin of this receptor is a man aged 18 to 30 with COVID-19, enrolled during active disease. The CDR3 bases are TGTGCCAGCAGAGCCATTGGAGGGACGAACACTGAAGCTTTCTTT. Its translation: CASRAIGGTNTEAFF.